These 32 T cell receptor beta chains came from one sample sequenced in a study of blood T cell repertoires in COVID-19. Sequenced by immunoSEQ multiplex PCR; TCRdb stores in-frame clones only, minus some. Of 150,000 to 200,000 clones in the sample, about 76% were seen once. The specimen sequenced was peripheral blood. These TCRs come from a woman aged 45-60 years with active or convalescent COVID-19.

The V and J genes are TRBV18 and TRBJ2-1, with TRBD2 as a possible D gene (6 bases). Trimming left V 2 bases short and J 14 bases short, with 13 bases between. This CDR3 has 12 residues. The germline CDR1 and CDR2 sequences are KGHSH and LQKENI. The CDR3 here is CASSPARDSEFF. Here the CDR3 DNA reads TGTGCCAGCTCACCAGCCCGGGACTCGGAGTTCTTC.

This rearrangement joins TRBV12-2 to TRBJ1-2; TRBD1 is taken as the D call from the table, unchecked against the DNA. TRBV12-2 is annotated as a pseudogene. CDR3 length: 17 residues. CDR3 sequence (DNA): TGTGCAAGTCGCTTAGCCCCTACAGGGGGCGCGGGCTATGGCTACACCTTC. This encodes CASRLAPTGGAGYGYTF.

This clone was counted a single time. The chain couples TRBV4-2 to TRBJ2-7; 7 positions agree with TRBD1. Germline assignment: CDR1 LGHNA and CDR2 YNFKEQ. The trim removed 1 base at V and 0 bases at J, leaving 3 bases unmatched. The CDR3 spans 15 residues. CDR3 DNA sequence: TGTGCCAGCAGCCAAGTGTGGGACAGCTCCTACGAGCAGTACTTC. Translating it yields CASSQVWDSSYEQYF.

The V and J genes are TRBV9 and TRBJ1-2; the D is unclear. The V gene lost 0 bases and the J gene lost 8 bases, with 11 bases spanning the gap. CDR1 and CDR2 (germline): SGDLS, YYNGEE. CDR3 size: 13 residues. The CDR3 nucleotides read TGTGCCAGCAGCGTAGATCGGGGATCAGGCTACACCTTC. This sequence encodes CASSVDRGSGYTF.

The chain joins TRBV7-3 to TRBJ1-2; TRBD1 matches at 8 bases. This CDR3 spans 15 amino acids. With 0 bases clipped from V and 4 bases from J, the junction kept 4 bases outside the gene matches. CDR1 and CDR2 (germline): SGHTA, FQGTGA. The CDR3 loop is CASSLTGTGLYGYTF. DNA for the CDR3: TGTGCCAGCAGCTTAACCGGGACAGGACTCTATGGCTACACCTTC.

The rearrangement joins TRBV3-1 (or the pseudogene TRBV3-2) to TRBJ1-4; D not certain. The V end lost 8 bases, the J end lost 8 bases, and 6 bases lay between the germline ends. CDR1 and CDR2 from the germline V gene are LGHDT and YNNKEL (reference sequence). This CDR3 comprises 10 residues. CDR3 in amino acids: CASGDEKLFF. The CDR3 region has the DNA TGTGCCAGCGGAGACGAAAAACTGTTTTTT.

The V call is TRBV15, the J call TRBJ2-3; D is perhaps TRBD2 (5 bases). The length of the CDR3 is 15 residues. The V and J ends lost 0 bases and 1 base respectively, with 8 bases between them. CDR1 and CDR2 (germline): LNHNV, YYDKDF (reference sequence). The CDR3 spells CATSRDGRRTDTQYF. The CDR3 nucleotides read TGTGCCACCAGCAGAGATGGGAGACGCACAGATACGCAGTATTTT.

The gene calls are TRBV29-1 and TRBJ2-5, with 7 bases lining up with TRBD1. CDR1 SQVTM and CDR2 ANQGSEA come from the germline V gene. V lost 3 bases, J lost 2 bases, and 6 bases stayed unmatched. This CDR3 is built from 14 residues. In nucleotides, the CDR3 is TGCAGCGTTGACGACAGGGCAACACAAGAGACCCAGTACTTC. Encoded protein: CSVDDRATQETQYF.

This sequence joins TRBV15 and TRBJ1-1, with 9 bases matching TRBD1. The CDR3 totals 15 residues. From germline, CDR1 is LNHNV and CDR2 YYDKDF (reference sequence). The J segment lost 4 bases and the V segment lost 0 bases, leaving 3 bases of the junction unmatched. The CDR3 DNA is TGTGCCACCAGCAGAGAGGACAGGGGTGGCACTGAAGCTTTCTTT. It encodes CATSREDRGGTEAFF.

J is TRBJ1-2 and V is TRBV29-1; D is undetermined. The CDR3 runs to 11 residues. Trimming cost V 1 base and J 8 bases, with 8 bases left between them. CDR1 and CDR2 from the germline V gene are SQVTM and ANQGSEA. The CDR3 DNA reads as TGCAGCGTTGAAGGCGGAGGGGGCTACACCTTC. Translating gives CSVEGGGGYTF.

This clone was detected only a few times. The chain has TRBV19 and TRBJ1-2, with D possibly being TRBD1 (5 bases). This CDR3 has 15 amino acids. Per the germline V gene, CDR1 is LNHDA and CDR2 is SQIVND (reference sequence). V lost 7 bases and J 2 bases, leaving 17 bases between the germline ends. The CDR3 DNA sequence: TGTGCCAGTAAAAACCCCGGGGGAGTAAACTATGGCTACACCTTC. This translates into CASKNPGGVNYGYTF.

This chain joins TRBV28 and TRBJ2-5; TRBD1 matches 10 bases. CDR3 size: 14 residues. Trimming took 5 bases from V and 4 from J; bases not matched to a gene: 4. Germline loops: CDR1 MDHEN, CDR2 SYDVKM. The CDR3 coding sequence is TGTGCCAGCAGTGGATGGGACAGGGGAGAGACCCAGTACTTC. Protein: CASSGWDRGETQYF.

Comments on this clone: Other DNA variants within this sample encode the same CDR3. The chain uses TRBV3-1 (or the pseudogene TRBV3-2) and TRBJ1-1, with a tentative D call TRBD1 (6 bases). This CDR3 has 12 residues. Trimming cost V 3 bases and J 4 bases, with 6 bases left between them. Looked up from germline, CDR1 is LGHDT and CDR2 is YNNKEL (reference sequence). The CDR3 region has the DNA TGTGCCAGCAGCCAGGGGGCCACTGAAGCTTTCTTT. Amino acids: CASSQGATEAFF.

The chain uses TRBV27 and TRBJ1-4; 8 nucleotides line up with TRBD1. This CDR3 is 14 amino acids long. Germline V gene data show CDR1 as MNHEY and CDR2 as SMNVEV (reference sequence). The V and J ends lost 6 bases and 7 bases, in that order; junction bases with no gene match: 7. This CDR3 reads CASSLRTGSEKLFF. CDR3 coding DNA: TGTGCCAGCAGCTTGCGGACAGGGTCTGAAAAACTGTTTTTT.

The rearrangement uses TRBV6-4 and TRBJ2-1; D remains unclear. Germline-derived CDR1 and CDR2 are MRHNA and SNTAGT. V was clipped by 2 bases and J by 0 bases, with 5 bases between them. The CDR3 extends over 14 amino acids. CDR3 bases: TGTGCCAGCAGTGACCCCGGCTCCTACAATGAGCAGTTCTTC. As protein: CASSDPGSYNEQFF.

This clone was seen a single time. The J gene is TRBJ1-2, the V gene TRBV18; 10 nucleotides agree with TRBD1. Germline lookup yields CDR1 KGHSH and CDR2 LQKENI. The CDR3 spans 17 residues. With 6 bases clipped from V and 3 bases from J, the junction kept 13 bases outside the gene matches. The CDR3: CASSPGTGALSDYGYTF. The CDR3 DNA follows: TGTGCCAGCTCCCCCGGGACAGGGGCTTTGTCTGACTATGGCTACACCTTC.

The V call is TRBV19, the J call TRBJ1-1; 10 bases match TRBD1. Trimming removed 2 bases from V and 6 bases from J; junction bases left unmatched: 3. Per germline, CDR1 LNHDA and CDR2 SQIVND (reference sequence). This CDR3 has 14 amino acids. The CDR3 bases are TGTGCCAGTAGTATAAGGGACAGGGGCGCTGAAGCTTTCTTT. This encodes CASSIRDRGAEAFF.

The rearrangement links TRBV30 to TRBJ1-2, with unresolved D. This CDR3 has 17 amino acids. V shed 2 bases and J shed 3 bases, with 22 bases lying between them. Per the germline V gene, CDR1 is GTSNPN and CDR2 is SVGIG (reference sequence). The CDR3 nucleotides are TGTGCCTGGAGTCCTCCAGGTGGCGGGGTTACACACTATGGCTACACCTTC. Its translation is CAWSPPGGGVTHYGYTF.

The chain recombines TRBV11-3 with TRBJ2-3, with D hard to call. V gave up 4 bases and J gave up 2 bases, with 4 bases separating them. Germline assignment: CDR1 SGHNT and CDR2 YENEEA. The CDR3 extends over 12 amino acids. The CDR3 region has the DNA TGTGCCAGCAGCTCACACACAGATACGCAGTATTTT. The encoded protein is CASSSHTDTQYF. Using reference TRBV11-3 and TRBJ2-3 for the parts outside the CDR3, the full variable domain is EAGVVQSPRYKIIEKKQPVAFWCNPISGHNTLYWYLQNLGQGPELLIRYENEEAVDDSQLPKDRFSAERLKGVDSTLKIQPAELGDSAVYLCASSSHTDTQYFGPGTRLTVL.

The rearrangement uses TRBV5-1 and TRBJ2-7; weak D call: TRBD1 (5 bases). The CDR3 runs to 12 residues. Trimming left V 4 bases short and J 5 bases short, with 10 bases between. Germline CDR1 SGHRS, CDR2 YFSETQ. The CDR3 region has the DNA TGCGCCAGCAGCCAAGGGGTGGACGAGCAGTACTTC. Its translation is CASSQGVDEQYF.

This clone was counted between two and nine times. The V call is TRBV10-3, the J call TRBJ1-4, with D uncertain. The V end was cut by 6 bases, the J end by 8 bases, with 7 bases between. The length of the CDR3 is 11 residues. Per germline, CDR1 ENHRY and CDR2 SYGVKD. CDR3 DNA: TGTGCCATCAGCGGCGGAGAAAAACTGTTTTTT. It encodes CAISGGEKLFF.

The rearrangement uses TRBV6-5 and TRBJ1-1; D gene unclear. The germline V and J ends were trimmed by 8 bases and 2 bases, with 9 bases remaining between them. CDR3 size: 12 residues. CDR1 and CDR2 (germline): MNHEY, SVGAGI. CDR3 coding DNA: TGTGCCAGCCTACCGCTTAACACTGAAGCTTTCTTT. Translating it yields CASLPLNTEAFF.

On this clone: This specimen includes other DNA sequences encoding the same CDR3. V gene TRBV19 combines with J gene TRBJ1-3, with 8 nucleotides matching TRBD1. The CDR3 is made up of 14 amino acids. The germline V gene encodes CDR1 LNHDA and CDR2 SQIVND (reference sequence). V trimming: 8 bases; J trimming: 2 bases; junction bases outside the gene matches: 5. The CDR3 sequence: CASGGTGAGNTIYF. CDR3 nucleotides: TGTGCCAGTGGTGGGACAGGCGCTGGAAACACCATATATTTT.

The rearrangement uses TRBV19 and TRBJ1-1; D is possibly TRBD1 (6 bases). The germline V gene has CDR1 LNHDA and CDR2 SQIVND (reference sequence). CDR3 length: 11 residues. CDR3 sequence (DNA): TGTGCAGCAGGGGTTAGGACTGAAGCTTTCTTT. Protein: CAAGVRTEAFF. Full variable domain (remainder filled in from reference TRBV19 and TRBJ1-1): DGGITQSPKYLFRKEGQNVTLSCEQNLNHDAMYWYRQDPGQGLRLIYYSQIVNDFQKGDIAEGYSVSREKKESFPLTVTSAQKNPTAFYLCAAGVRTEAFFGQGTRLTVV.

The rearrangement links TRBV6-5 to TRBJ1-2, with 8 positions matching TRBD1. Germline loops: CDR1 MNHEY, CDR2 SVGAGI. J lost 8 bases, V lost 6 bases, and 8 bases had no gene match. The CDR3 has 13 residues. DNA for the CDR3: TGTGCCAGCAGCAAGACAGGGGCAGGGGGCTACACCTTC. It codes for CASSKTGAGGYTF.

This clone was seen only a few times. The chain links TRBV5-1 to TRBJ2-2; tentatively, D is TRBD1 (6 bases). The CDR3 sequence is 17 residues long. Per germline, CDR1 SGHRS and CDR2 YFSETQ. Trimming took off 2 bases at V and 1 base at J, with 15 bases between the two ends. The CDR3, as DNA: TGCGCCAGCAGCTTACCCCCTGGGGGCCGGAACACCGGGGAGCTGTTTTTT. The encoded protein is CASSLPPGGRNTGELFF.

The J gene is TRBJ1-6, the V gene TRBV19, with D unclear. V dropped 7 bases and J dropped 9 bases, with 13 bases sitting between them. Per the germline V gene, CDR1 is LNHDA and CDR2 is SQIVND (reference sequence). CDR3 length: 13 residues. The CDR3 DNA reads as TGTGCCAGTACCACGCAGGCCGGTTCACCCCTCCACTTT. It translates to CASTTQAGSPLHF.

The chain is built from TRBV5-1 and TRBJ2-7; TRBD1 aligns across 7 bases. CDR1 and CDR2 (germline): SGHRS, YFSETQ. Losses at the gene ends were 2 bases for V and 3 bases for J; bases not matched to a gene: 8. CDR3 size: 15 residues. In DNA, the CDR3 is TGCGCCAGCAGCTTATTTACAGGGGACGTCTACGAGCAGTACTTC. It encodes CASSLFTGDVYEQYF.

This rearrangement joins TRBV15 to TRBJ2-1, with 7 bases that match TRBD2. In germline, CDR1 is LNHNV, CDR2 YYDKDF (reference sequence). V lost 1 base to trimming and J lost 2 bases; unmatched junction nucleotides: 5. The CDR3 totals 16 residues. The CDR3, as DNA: TGTGCCACCAGCAGAGCGGCTAGCGGACCCTACAATGAGCAGTTCTTC. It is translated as CATSRAASGPYNEQFF.

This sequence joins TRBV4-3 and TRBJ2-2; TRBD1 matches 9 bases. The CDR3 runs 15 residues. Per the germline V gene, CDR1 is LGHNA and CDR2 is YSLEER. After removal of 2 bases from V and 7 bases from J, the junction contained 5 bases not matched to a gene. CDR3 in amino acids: CASSQTGGAGGELFF. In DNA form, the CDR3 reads TGCGCCAGCAGCCAAACAGGGGGCGCGGGCGGGGAGCTGTTTTTT.

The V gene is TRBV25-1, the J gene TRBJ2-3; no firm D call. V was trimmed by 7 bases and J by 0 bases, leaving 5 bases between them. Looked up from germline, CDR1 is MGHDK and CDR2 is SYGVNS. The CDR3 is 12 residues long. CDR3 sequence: CASISSTDTQYF. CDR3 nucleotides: TGTGCCAGCATATCTAGCACAGATACGCAGTATTTT. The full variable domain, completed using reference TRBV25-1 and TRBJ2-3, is EADIYQTPRYLVIGTGKKITLECSQTMGHDKMYWYQQDPGMELHLIHYSYGVNSTEKGDLSSESTVSRIRTEHFPLTLESARPSHTSQYLCASISSTDTQYFGPGTRLTVL.

The CDR3 protein is CASSQRDRGGNSPLHF. CDR3 bases: TGTGCCAGCAGCCAACGGGACAGGGGTGGAAATTCACCCCTCCACTTT. The genes are TRBV4-2 and TRBJ1-6, with 10 bases lining up with TRBD1. This CDR3 is 16 amino acids long. Unmatched junction bases numbered 5, after V lost 2 bases and J lost 7 bases. Germline V gene lookup returns CDR1 LGHNA and CDR2 YNFKEQ.